The present TCR beta chain was sequenced within a study of shared clonotypes between healthy human individuals. Study details: CD4 naive cells filled three plates per donor, CD4 memory three, CD8 naive two and CD8 memory one. Study results and limitations: Clonotype sharing levels among donors were expected to vary with sequencing depth.

With respect to this clone: No antigen is known for it.

Replicate sorted-subset PCRs were loaded with around 220 ng DNA, approximately 31,000 T cell genomes. Using immunoSEQ multiplex PCR, the repertoire was profiled, and TCRdb retains in-frame clones only, with some absent. This sample has a few hundred thousand clones, with 65% found just once. The specimen sequenced was memory CD4+ T cells sorted from blood. Subset: CD45RA-negative fraction. This TCR was sampled from a man aged 30-40 years in good health.

CDR3 region: CASSLRGHNSYNEQFF. CDR3 DNA: TGTGCCAGCAGCTTACGGGGCCATAACTCCTACAATGAGCAGTTCTTC. V is TRBV7-3 and J is TRBJ2-1, with D perhaps assigned TRBD1 or TRBD2 (5 bases each). From germline, CDR1 is SGHTA and CDR2 FQGTGA. The length of the CDR3 is 16 residues. V lost 2 bases and J 0 bases, leaving 11 bases between the germline ends.